What follows are 31 T cell receptor beta chains derived from one specimen sequenced in a study of blood T cell repertoires in COVID-19. Assay used: immunoSEQ multiplex PCR; TCRdb lists only in-frame clones, some missing. In the table there are about 210,000 clones, about 88% of which are singletons. Source material: peripheral blood. Receptors originate from a woman aged 40 to 55 with acute or convalescent COVID-19.

This sequence joins TRBV10-3 and TRBJ2-7; possible D gene TRBD2, 6 bases. This CDR3 spans 13 amino acids. Germline V lookup: CDR1 ENHRY, CDR2 SYGVKD. Deletions cut 6 bases from V and 5 bases from J, with 14 bases between. In nucleotides, the CDR3 is TGTGCCATCAGCCTGGGGGGTAGCAACGAGCAGTACGTC. This sequence encodes CAISLGGSNEQYV.

The chain couples TRBV11-2 to TRBJ2-7, with D unresolved. Trimming left V 3 bases short and J 3 bases short, with 9 bases between. The length of the CDR3 is 13 residues. Germline V gives CDR1 SGHAT, CDR2 FQNNGV. CDR3 protein: CASSFSPLYEQYV. CDR3 bases: TGTGCCAGCAGCTTCTCTCCCCTCTACGAGCAGTACGTC.

The chain joins TRBV4-2 to TRBJ1-2; D is unresolved. Germline V gene data show CDR1 as LGHNA and CDR2 as YNFKEQ. The V gene lost 6 bases and the J gene lost 7 bases, with 12 bases spanning the gap. The CDR3 totals 12 residues. The CDR3, as DNA: TGTGCCAGCAGGGAGAGTAGTTCTGGCTACACCTTC. As protein: CASRESSSGYTF.

The chain uses TRBV29-1 and TRBJ1-1; 7 bases line up with TRBD1. Germline CDR1 reads SQVTM; CDR2 reads ANQGSEA. The junction had 3 bases not matched to a gene; V was cut back by 7 bases and J by 1 base. This CDR3 comprises 12 residues. Here the CDR3 reads CSADRANTEAFF. CDR3 sequence (DNA): TGCAGCGCTGACAGGGCGAACACTGAAGCTTTCTTT.

J is TRBJ1-2 and V is TRBV5-6; a possible D gene is TRBD1 (6 bases). The CDR3 length is 16 residues. In germline, CDR1 is SGHDT, CDR2 YYEEEE. V was cut by 9 bases and J by 1 base, with 22 bases left in between. The CDR3 DNA reads as TGTGCCACAACCTTAGTGGCGAGGGGGATTAACTATGGCTACACCTTC. Amino acids: CATTLVARGINYGYTF.

This chain connects TRBV6-5 to TRBJ2-3; D possibly corresponds to TRBD2 (7 bases). V lost 8 bases and J 2 bases, leaving 14 bases between the germline ends. This CDR3 contains 14 residues. Germline V gene sequence: CDR1 MNHEY, CDR2 SVGAGI. This CDR3 reads CASERDTYTDTQYF. CDR3 bases: TGTGCCAGCGAGCGGGACACCTACACAGATACGCAGTATTTT.

The chain employs TRBV5-1 and TRBJ1-3; 9 bases align to TRBD1. The junction had 6 bases not matched to a gene; V was cut back by 2 bases and J by 3 bases. The CDR3 is 16 residues long. CDR1 is SGHRS and CDR2 is YFSETQ in the germline V gene. The CDR3 is CASSLQTGGFGNTIYF. The CDR3 DNA is TGCGCCAGCAGCTTACAAACAGGGGGCTTTGGAAACACCATATATTTT.

This chain links TRBV5-1 with TRBJ2-1; maybe TRBD1 (5 bases). Trimming removed 0 bases at V and 6 bases at J, with 7 bases between. Looked up from germline, CDR1 is SGHRS and CDR2 is YFSETQ. CDR3 length equals 13 residues. The CDR3 coding sequence is TGCGCCAGCAGCTTGGGCCAGGGCAATGAGCAGTTCTTC. This gives the protein CASSLGQGNEQFF.

The chain uses TRBV7-8 and TRBJ1-1; no clear D. Per germline, CDR1 SGHVS and CDR2 FQNEAQ. V was pared by 5 bases and J by 7 bases, with 17 bases between. The CDR3 sequence is 14 residues long. CDR3 loop: CASSPQEVGIEAFF. In DNA, the CDR3 is TGTGCCAGCAGCCCTCAGGAGGTAGGAATTGAAGCTTTCTTT. The full variable domain, with the rest looked up from reference TRBV7-8 and TRBJ1-1, is GAGVSQSPRYKVAKRGQDVALRCDPISGHVSLFWYQQALGQGPEFLTYFQNEAQLDKSGLPSDRFFAERPEGSVSTLKIQRTQQEDSAVYLCASSPQEVGIEAFFGQGTRLTVV.

Here the CDR3 DNA reads TGTGCCGGGACGTCGAGACAGGGAGGAACCTACGAGCAGTACGTC. Its translation: CAGTSRQGGTYEQYV. V and J are TRBV10-3 and TRBJ2-7, with D perhaps matching TRBD1 (7 bases). Germline lookup yields CDR1 ENHRY and CDR2 SYGVKD. V gave up 11 bases and J gave up 2 bases, with 22 bases separating them. This CDR3 is built from 15 residues.

The rearrangement links TRBV29-1 to TRBJ1-3; perhaps TRBD1 as D (5 bases). Germline CDR1 and CDR2: SQVTM and ANQGSEA. The CDR3 totals 14 residues. Trimming left V 6 bases short and J 2 bases short, with 14 bases between. The DNA for the CDR3 is TGCAGCGTAGCAGACAGTTCCACTGGAAACACCATATATTTT. This sequence encodes CSVADSSTGNTIYF.

The chain joins TRBV6-5 to TRBJ2-3; 9 nucleotides match TRBD1. Unmatched junction bases numbered 3, after V lost 0 bases and J lost 2 bases. This CDR3 is built from 16 residues. Germline V CDR1 and CDR2: MNHEY, SVGAGI. The CDR3 here is CASSYSGTGTTDTQYF. The CDR3 nucleotides are TGTGCCAGCAGTTACTCGGGGACAGGGACCACAGATACGCAGTATTTT.

The V and J genes are TRBV19 and TRBJ1-2, with 7 bases lining up with TRBD1. The V gene end was trimmed by 4 bases and the J gene end by 3 bases; junction bases not matched to a gene: 11. Looked up from germline, CDR1 is LNHDA and CDR2 is SQIVND (reference sequence). This CDR3 region has 16 residues. CDR3 nucleotides: TGTGCCAGTAGTAGCCCACAGGGGACCGCTTACTATGGCTACACCTTC. This codes for CASSSPQGTAYYGYTF.

This clone has only one observation. The V call is TRBV7-8, the J call TRBJ2-7, with 10 nucleotides matching TRBD1. The CDR3 has 13 amino acids. After removal of 5 bases from V and 5 bases from J, the junction contained 3 bases not matched to a gene. CDR1 SGHVS and CDR2 FQNEAQ come from the germline V gene. CDR3: CASSGTGDDEQYV. The CDR3 DNA is TGTGCCAGCAGCGGGACAGGGGACGACGAGCAGTACGTC.

The V call is TRBV19, the J call TRBJ1-5; maybe TRBD1 (5 bases). The length of the CDR3 is 15 residues. CDR1 and CDR2 from the germline V gene are LNHDA and SQIVND (reference sequence). V lost 3 bases and J 5 bases, leaving 14 bases between the germline ends. CDR3 protein: CASSMAWQGYQPQHF. CDR3 in DNA: TGTGCCAGTAGTATGGCTTGGCAGGGCTATCAGCCCCAGCATTTT.

The chain employs TRBV27 and TRBJ1-2; a weak D match, TRBD1 (5 bases). The germline gives CDR1 MNHEY, CDR2 SMNVEV (reference sequence). This CDR3 has 14 amino acids. V lost 5 bases and J 4 bases, leaving 14 bases between the germline ends. The CDR3 sequence: CASSKSGSGYGYTF. DNA for the CDR3: TGTGCCAGCAGTAAGTCAGGGTCCGGCTATGGCTACACCTTC.

The rearrangement joins TRBV7-2 to TRBJ1-6; TRBD1 might be the D (6 bases). CDR3 size: 16 residues. V lost 6 bases to trimming and J lost 7 bases, with 19 bases between them. Germline V gene sequence: CDR1 SGHTA, CDR2 FQGNSA. CDR3 region: CASRDPGTPPNSPLHF. The CDR3 region has the DNA TGTGCCAGCAGGGACCCCGGGACACCACCGAATTCACCCCTCCACTTT.

This rearrangement joins TRBV5-4 to TRBJ1-4; D not certain. The CDR3 length is 12 residues. Trimming left V 3 bases short and J 4 bases short, with 4 bases between. Germline assignment: CDR1 SGHNT and CDR2 YYREEE (reference sequence). The CDR3 DNA follows: TGTGCCAGCAGCTCAATTAATGAAAAACTGTTTTTT. It specifies CASSSINEKLFF.

The V and J genes are TRBV2 and TRBJ2-1, with TRBD2 identical over 9 bases. The trim removed 1 base at V and 4 bases at J, leaving 5 bases unmatched. CDR1 SNHLY and CDR2 FYNNEI come from the germline V gene. This CDR3 has 16 residues. CDR3 region: CASSEGLAGEYNEQFF. CDR3 DNA: TGTGCCAGCAGTGAAGGGTTAGCGGGGGAGTACAATGAGCAGTTCTTC.

This clone was observed many times. The rearrangement links TRBV19 to TRBJ2-3, with TRBD1 matching over 9 bases. Germline assignment: CDR1 LNHDA and CDR2 SQIVND (reference sequence). The CDR3 runs to 15 residues. With V trimmed by 6 bases and J by 4 bases, 8 bases remained unmatched. The CDR3 DNA sequence: TGTGCCAGTAGGACTGGGACAGGGAGAGCAGATACGCAGTATTTT. As protein: CASRTGTGRADTQYF.

The V gene is TRBV2, the J gene TRBJ1-2; possible D gene TRBD1, 5 bases. Germline CDR1 is SNHLY and CDR2 is FYNNEI. The CDR3 covers 12 residues. The ends were cut back, 2 bases at V and 6 bases at J, with 7 bases in the middle. This CDR3 is CASSEQGNGYTF. In DNA, the CDR3 is TGTGCCAGCAGTGAACAGGGAAATGGCTACACCTTC.

The chain couples TRBV9 to TRBJ1-5; perhaps TRBD1 as D (5 bases). CDR1 is SGDLS, CDR2 YYNGEE, per germline. The CDR3 consists of 16 residues. V gave up 0 bases and J gave up 7 bases, with 17 bases separating them. The CDR3 spells CASSVDVGGGGQPQHF. The CDR3 region has the DNA TGTGCCAGCAGCGTAGATGTGGGGGGTGGCGGGCAGCCCCAGCATTTT.

The rearrangement joins TRBV10-3 to TRBJ1-2; D might be TRBD1 (5 bases). Trimming stripped 4 bases from V and 4 bases from J, with 13 bases between. This CDR3 has 14 residues. Germline assignment: CDR1 ENHRY and CDR2 SYGVKD. In nucleotides, the CDR3 is TGTGCCATCAGTGGGGGAGGGACCCTCTATGGCTACACCTTC. Translating it yields CAISGGGTLYGYTF.

The genes are TRBV7-6 and TRBJ2-1; D not certain. V was clipped by 5 bases and J by 6 bases, with 11 bases between them. Germline V gene sequence: CDR1 SGHVS, CDR2 FNYEAQ. The CDR3 sequence is 13 residues long. CDR3 in amino acids: CASSLLSSNEQFF. CDR3 DNA sequence: TGTGCCAGCAGCCTATTAAGTAGCAATGAGCAGTTCTTC.

J is TRBJ1-5 and V is TRBV7-2, with TRBD1 as a possible D gene (6 bases). The CDR3 loop spans 16 amino acids. In germline, CDR1 is SGHTA, CDR2 FQGNSA. V lost 4 bases and J lost 2, with 15 bases in between. The CDR3, as DNA: TGTGCCAGCAGCTACCGGGACATCTCCGGCAATCAGCCCCAGCATTTT. This encodes CASSYRDISGNQPQHF.

The chain employs TRBV18 and TRBJ2-3; the D is unclear. The V and J ends lost 0 bases and 3 bases respectively, with 13 bases between them. The germline CDR1 and CDR2 sequences are KGHSH and LQKENI. The CDR3 sequence is 16 residues long. The CDR3, as DNA: TGTGCCAGCTCACCACCGATCAGGTTAGAGACAGATACGCAGTATTTT. It yields the protein CASSPPIRLETDTQYF.

This chain joins TRBV7-3 and TRBJ2-1; 7 bases agree with TRBD2. The V gene end was trimmed by 3 bases and the J gene end by 4 bases; junction bases not matched to a gene: 6. In germline, CDR1 is SGHTA, CDR2 FQGTGA. The length of the CDR3 is 15 residues. The CDR3 protein is CASSLGGTLYNEQFF. CDR3 coding DNA: TGTGCCAGCAGCTTGGGAGGGACGTTATACAATGAGCAGTTCTTC.

The chain employs TRBV7-8 and TRBJ2-4; the D gene is possibly TRBD2 (5 bases). The length of the CDR3 is 17 residues. The V and J ends lost 4 bases and 0 bases respectively, with 16 bases between them. CDR1 SGHVS and CDR2 FQNEAQ come from the germline V gene. CDR3 DNA: TGTGCCAGCAGCTCGCAGAGGGTGGGCCTAGCCAAAAACATTCAGTACTTC. Protein: CASSSQRVGLAKNIQYF. Based on the CDR3 plus reference TRBV7-8 and TRBJ2-4, the full variable domain is GAGVSQSPRYKVAKRGQDVALRCDPISGHVSLFWYQQALGQGPEFLTYFQNEAQLDKSGLPSDRFFAERPEGSVSTLKIQRTQQEDSAVYLCASSSQRVGLAKNIQYFGAGTRLSVL.

The chain links TRBV27 to TRBJ1-6; the match to TRBD1 covers 9 bases. The CDR3 contains 14 residues. V lost 3 bases to trimming and J lost 8 bases; unmatched junction nucleotides: 2. Germline lookup yields CDR1 MNHEY and CDR2 SMNVEV (reference sequence). CDR3 in amino acids: CASSLTGGDSPLHF. CDR3 nucleotide sequence: TGTGCCAGCAGTTTGACAGGGGGTGATTCACCCCTCCACTTT.

The rearrangement links TRBV24-1 to TRBJ2-7, with D uncertain. The germline V and J ends were trimmed by 0 bases and 5 bases, with 13 bases remaining between them. CDR3 length: 15 amino acids. Per the germline V gene, CDR1 is KGHDR and CDR2 is SFDVKD. CDR3: CATSDLRPPVNEQYV. The DNA of the CDR3 is TGTGCCACCAGTGATTTGCGCCCACCGGTGAACGAGCAGTACGTC.

The J gene is TRBJ2-4, the V gene TRBV6-5, with TRBD1 matching 8 bases. CDR3 length: 13 amino acids. V lost 8 bases to trimming and J lost 4 bases; unmatched junction nucleotides: 4. Germline loops: CDR1 MNHEY, CDR2 SVGAGI. The chain's CDR3 is CASWGQEKNIQYF. CDR3 sequence (DNA): TGTGCCAGCTGGGGACAGGAAAAAAACATTCAGTACTTC.